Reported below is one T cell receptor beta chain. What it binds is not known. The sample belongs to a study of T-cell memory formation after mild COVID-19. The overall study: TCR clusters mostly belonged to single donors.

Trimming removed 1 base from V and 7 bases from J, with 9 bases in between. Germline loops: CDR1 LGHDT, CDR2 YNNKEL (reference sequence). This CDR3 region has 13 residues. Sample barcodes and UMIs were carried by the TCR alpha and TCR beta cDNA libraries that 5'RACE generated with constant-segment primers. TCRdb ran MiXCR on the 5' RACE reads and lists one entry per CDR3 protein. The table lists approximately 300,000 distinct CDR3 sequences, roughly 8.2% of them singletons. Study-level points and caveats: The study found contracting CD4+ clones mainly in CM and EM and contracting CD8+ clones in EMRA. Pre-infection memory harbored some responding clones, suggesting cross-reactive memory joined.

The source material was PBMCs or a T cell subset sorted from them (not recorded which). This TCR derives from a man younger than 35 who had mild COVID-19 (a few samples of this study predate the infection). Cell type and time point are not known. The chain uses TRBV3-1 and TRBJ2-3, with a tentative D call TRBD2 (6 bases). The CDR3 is CASSQGGGNTQYF. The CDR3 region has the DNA TGTGCCAGCAGCCAAGGTGGCGGGAATACGCAGTATTTT.